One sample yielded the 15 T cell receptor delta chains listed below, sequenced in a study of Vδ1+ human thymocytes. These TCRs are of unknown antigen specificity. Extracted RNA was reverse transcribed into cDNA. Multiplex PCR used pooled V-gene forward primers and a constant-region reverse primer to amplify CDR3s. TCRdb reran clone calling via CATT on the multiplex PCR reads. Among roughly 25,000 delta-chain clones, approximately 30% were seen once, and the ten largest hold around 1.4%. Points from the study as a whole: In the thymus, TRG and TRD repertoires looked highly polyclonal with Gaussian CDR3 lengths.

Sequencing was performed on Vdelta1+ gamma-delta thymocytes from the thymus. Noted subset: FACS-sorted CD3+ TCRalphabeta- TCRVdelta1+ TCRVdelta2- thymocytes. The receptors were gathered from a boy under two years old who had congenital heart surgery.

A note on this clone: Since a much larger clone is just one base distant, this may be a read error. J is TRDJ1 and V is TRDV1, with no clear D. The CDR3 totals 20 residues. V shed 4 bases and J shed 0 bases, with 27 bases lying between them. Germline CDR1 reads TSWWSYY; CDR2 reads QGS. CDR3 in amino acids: CALGGLIPVRPRRYTDKLIF. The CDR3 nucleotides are TGTGCTCTTGGGGGGTTGATTCCGGTACGGCCAAGGAGGTACACCGATAAACTCATCTTT.

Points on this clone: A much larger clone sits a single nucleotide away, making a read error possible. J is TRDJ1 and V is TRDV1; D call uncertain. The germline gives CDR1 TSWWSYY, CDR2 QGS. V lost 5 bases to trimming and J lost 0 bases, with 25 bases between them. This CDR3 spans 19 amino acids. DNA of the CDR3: TGTGCTCTTGGGCAAGGGCCGGTGGTTCCGATGAGGTACACCGATAAACTCATCTTT. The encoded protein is CALGQGPVVPMRYTDKLIF.

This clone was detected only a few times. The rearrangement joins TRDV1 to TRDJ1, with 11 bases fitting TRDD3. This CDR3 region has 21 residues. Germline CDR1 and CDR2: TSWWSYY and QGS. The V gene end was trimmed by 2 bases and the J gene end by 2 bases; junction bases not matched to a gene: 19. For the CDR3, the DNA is TGTGCTCTTGGGGAATGGTCCTATGAAATTTGGGGGATACGTGGTACCGATAAACTCATCTTT. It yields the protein CALGEWSYEIWGIRGTDKLIF.

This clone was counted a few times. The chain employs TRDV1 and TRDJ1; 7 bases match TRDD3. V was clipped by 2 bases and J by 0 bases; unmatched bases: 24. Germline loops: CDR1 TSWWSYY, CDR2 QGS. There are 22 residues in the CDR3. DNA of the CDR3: TGTGCTCTTGGGGAATCCTCGGTTGGGCTGGGGGGGTTCCTCCTGTACACCGATAAACTCATCTTT. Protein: CALGESSVGLGGFLLYTDKLIF.

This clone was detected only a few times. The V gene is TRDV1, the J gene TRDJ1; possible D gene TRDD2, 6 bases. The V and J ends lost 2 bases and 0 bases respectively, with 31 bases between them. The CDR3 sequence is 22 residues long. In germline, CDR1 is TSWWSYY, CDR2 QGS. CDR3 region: CALGENRILRAPNTPYTDKLIF. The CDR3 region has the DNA TGTGCTCTTGGGGAAAACAGGATCCTACGGGCCCCCAATACCCCGTACACCGATAAACTCATCTTT.

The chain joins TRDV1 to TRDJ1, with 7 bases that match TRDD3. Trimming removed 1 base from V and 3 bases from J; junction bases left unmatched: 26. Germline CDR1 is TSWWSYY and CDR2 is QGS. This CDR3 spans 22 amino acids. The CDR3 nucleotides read TGTGCTCTTGGGGAACCGGGGCGTTCCCCATACTGGGGCCCTAAGAAAGCCGATAAACTCATCTTT. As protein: CALGEPGRSPYWGPKKADKLIF.

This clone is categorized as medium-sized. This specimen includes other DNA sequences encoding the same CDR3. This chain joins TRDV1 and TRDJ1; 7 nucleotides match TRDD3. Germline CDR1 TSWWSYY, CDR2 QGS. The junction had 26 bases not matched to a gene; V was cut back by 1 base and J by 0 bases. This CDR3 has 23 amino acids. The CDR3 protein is CALGERPLSMTFTGVPYTDKLIF. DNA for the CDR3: TGTGCTCTTGGGGAACGTCCCCTCAGCATGACATTTACTGGGGTACCGTACACCGATAAACTCATCTTT.

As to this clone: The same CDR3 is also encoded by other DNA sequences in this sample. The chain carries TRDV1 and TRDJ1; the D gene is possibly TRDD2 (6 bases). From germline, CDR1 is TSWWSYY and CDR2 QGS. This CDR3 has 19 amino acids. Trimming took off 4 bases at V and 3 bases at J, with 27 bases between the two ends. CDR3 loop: CALGGAPSTHSLMADKLIF. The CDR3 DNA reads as TGTGCTCTTGGGGGTGCCCCTTCCACCCATTCCCTTATGGCCGATAAACTCATCTTT.

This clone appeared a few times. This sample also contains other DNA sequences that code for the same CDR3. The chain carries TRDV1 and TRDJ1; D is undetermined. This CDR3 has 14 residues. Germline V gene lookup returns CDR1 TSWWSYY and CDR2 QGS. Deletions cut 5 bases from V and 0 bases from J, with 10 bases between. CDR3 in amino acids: CALGRPPYTDKLIF. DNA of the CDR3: TGTGCTCTTGGGAGGCCCCCCTACACCGATAAACTCATCTTT.

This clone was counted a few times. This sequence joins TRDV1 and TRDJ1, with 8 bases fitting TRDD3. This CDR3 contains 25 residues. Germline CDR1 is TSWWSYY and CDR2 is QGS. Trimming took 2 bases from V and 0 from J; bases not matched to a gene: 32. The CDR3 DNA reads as TGTGCTCTTGGGGAAGACGCGGTCGGGTCCTCGCCACGCTACTGGGGGTCCCCGTACACCGATAAACTCATCTTT. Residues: CALGEDAVGSSPRYWGSPYTDKLIF.

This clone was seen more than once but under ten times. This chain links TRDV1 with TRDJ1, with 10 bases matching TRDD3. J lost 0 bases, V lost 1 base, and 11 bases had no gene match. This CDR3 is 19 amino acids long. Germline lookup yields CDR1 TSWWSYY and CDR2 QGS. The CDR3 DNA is TGTGCTCTTGGGGAACCCTTCTCACTGGGGGATGCGTACACCGATAAACTCATCTTT. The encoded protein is CALGEPFSLGDAYTDKLIF.

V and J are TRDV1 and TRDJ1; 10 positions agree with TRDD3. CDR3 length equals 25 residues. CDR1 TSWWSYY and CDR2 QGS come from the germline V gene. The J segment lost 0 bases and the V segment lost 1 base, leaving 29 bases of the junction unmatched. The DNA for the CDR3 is TGTGCTCTTGGGGAACCCCCCTTTCTCCGTACTGGGGGATTTCATTTGTCGGTGTACACCGATAAACTCATCTTT. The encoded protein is CALGEPPFLRTGGFHLSVYTDKLIF.

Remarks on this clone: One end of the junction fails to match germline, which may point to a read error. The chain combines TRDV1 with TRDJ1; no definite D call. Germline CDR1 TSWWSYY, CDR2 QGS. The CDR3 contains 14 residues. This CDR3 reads CALGLGTYTDQLIF. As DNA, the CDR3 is TGTGCTCTTGGGTTGGGCACTTACACCGATCAACTCATCTTT.

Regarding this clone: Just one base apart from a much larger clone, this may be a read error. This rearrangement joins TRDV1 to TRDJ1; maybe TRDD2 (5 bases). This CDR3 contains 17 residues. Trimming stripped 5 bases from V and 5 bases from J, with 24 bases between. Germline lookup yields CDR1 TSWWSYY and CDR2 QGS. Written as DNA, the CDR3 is TGTGCTCTTGGGAGCCTACCCAAAAGAGGTTCTCCAGATAAACTCATCTTT. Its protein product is CALGSLPKRGSPDKLIF.

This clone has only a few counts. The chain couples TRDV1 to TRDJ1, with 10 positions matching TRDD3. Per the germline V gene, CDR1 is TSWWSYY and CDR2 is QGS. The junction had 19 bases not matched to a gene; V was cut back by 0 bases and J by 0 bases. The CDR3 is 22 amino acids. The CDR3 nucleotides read TGTGCTCTTGGGGAACTCCCAATCCTAAATTGGGGGATACTGGGGTACACCGATAAACTCATCTTT. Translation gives CALGELPILNWGILGYTDKLIF.